The 20 T cell receptor beta chains in this list originate from one sample, sequenced in a study of CXCR3-negative and CXCR3-positive naive CD8 T cells. With UMI labels, 5' RACE was used to prepare the TRB cDNA libraries. One entry per CDR3 protein, without DNA, is what TCRdb gives after re-calling the 5' RACE reads. The sample yields roughly 48,000 distinct CDR3 sequences, of which the top ten take up 15%. Sequencing was done on a sample of memory CD8+ T cells from blood. Receptors were obtained from a human donor in good health. Some clones in this sample may be carry-over from other donors' samples.

This chain links TRBV6-4 with TRBJ2-3; with no DNA, the TCRdb D assignment of TRBD1 cannot be verified. Germline CDR1 reads MRHNA; CDR2 reads SNTAGT. This CDR3 is 15 amino acids long. The chain's CDR3 is CASSDSGQGAATQYF.

CDR3 sequence reads: CASSYSKFVWGGLTDTQYF. This chain joins TRBV6-2 or TRBV6-3 and TRBJ2-3; TCRdb returns TRBD1, unconfirmable since there is no DNA. Germline assignment: CDR1 MNHEY and CDR2 SVGEGT. This CDR3 has 19 amino acids.

V usage is TRBV27 and J usage is TRBJ1-3; TCRdb's assignment of TRBD1 cannot be checked, as there is no DNA. The germline V gene has CDR1 MNHEY and CDR2 SMNVEV (reference sequence). This CDR3 spans 16 amino acids. CDR3 region: CASSLRQSVSGNTIYF.

This chain connects TRBV29-1 to TRBJ2-5. Germline CDR1 SQVTM, CDR2 ANQGSEA. This CDR3 spans 12 amino acids. CDR3 amino acids: CSVWLLQETQYF.

The chain combines TRBV29-1 with TRBJ2-1. CDR3 size: 15 residues. Germline V gives CDR1 SQVTM, CDR2 ANQGSEA. CDR3 protein: CSVETGSSSYNEQFF.

The chain links TRBV27 to TRBJ1-6; the D call of TRBD1 rests on TCRdb alone, since no DNA is present to check it. The CDR3 runs to 18 residues. Germline assignment: CDR1 MNHEY and CDR2 SMNVEV (reference sequence). Here the CDR3 reads CASSSSNRDEPYNSPLHF.

The CDR3 here is CASSLFVTDTQYF. This rearrangement joins TRBV28 to TRBJ2-3. Germline values: CDR1 MDHEN, CDR2 SYDVKM. There are 13 residues in the CDR3.

V is TRBV12-3 or TRBV12-4 and J is TRBJ1-1. The CDR3 extends over 12 amino acids. The CDR3 loop reads CASSSGTTEAFF.

V and J are TRBV12-3 or TRBV12-4 and TRBJ2-3; there is no DNA to check the TCRdb D call of TRBD2. The CDR3 contains 16 residues. This CDR3 is CASSPLGRGEGDTQYF.

This chain links TRBV20-1 with TRBJ2-1; TCRdb returns TRBD1, unconfirmable since there is no DNA. The CDR3 has 15 residues. Germline CDR1 DFQATT, CDR2 SNEGSKA (reference sequence). The CDR3 sequence is CSARIRDREYNEQFF.

V gene TRBV6-1 combines with J gene TRBJ2-5. This CDR3 region has 14 residues. Per the germline V gene, CDR1 is MNHNS and CDR2 is SASEGT. CDR3 in amino acids: CASSEVPDRETQYF.

This chain uses TRBV7-9 with TRBJ2-3. The CDR3 is 12 residues long. The germline CDR1 and CDR2 sequences are SEHNR and FQNEAQ (reference sequence). CDR3 residues: CASSFGGDTQYF.

The gene calls are TRBV12-3 or TRBV12-4 and TRBJ2-1; the D gene TCRdb calls, TRBD1, cannot be checked with no DNA. The CDR3 runs to 14 residues. This CDR3 is CASSPGTGYDEQFF.

The chain links TRBV20-1 to TRBJ2-1; TCRdb's D call, TRBD1, is unchecked because there is no DNA. Looked up from germline, CDR1 is DFQATT and CDR2 is SNEGSKA (reference sequence). The length of the CDR3 is 15 residues. This CDR3 is CSARGLLQGYNEQFF.

The V gene is TRBV29-1, the J gene TRBJ1-5; TCRdb proposes TRBD1, but this gene call is untestable without DNA. Germline CDR1 reads SQVTM; CDR2 reads ANQGSEA. The CDR3 covers 13 residues. CDR3 sequence reads: CSVVGGSNQPQHF.

The rearrangement joins TRBV28 to TRBJ2-5; absent DNA, TCRdb's TRBD1 call cannot be checked. The germline V gene has CDR1 MDHEN and CDR2 SYDVKM. CDR3 length equals 15 residues. The CDR3 region is CASSPRQVHQETQYF.

The J gene is TRBJ1-1, the V gene TRBV12-3 or TRBV12-4; TCRdb's D call, TRBD1, is unchecked because there is no DNA. This CDR3 comprises 15 residues. The CDR3 spells CASNHPGQGSAEAFF.

This sequence joins TRBV5-1 and TRBJ1-5. Germline values: CDR1 SGHRS, CDR2 YFSETQ. The CDR3 has 15 residues. CDR3 loop: CASSLLGTANQPQHF.

The chain carries TRBV5-1 and TRBJ2-3; TCRdb outputs TRBD2, but without DNA this stays unchecked. This CDR3 spans 14 amino acids. Germline V CDR1 and CDR2: SGHRS, YFSETQ. The CDR3 region is CASSPSGGADTQYF.

The chain links TRBV29-1 to TRBJ2-2; TCRdb's D call of TRBD2 is untestable without DNA. Germline values: CDR1 SQVTM, CDR2 ANQGSEA. This CDR3 is 12 amino acids long. CDR3 protein: CSVETSPGELFF.